A single T cell receptor beta chain is shown here with its context. Per the germline V gene, CDR1 is MRHNA and CDR2 is SNTAGT. The CDR3 is 13 residues long. Trimming took off 3 bases at V and 2 bases at J, with 7 bases between the two ends. The T cells that were sequenced for TCR beta were CD8+ and CD4+ cells from blood. The multiple sclerosis control cohort comprised treatment-naive individuals presenting with stable or active relapsing-remitting disease. The authors negatively isolated CD8+ and CD4+ T cells and FACS-enriched TEMRA cells. A quantity of roughly 0.5 to 1 ug RNA underwent reverse transcription using random hexamers. The CDR3 of TCR beta was amplified by immunoSEQ multiplex PCR across 54 Vbeta and 13 Jbeta. Via MiXCR, TCRdb re-called the immunoSEQ multiplex PCR reads, giving one row per CDR3 protein. The sample yields roughly 67,000 distinct CDR3 sequences, approximately 95% seen once.

The data were taken from a study of CD8 T cells in Susac syndrome. J is TRBJ1-1 and V is TRBV6-4; a possible D gene is TRBD1 (5 bases). Sequenced material: CD8+ T cells from PBMCs. The clonotype originates from a human donor with multiple sclerosis. The CDR3 is CASSERDNTEAFF. The CDR3 DNA sequence: TGTGCCAGCAGTGAAAGGGACAACACTGAAGCTTTCTTT.